This is a list of T cell receptor beta chains from one sample in a study of regulatory T cells in long-lasting Graves disease. MiXCR, applied by TCRdb to the multiplex PCR reads, yields one record per CDR3 protein. The table shows around 400,000 distinct CDR3 sequences, with approximately 25% occurring only once. The sequencing here drew on peripheral blood mononuclear cells (PBMCs), taken when the disease was refractory, from a patient treated with antithyroid drugs. Source of these receptors: a woman in her thirties or forties with Graves disease. Both conserved end residues are part of each CDR3. A D gene is named only where the DNA matches it firmly. Clone size is stated in some rows and not others, as once, few, many or a class when expanded.

NA	TRBV5-1	TRBJ1-3	NA	TGTGCCAGCAGCCCCACGGCGCGACAGTTTACTCACCGGAACACCATATATTTT	CASSPTARQFTHRNTIYF
NA	TRBV12-3/TRBV12-4	TRBJ2-2	many	TGTGCCAGCACGGAAGGGGCCGGGGAGCTGTTTTTT	CASTEGAGELFF
NA	TRBV6-1	TRBJ1-3	NA	TGTGCCAGCAGTCGGGGGGGTGCCTCTGGAAACACCATATATTTT	CASSRGGASGNTIYF
NA	TRBV2	TRBJ1-2	NA	TGTGCCAGCAGTGAACGAGGAGGCAACTATGGCTACACCTTC	CASSERGGNYGYTF
NA	TRBV7-3	TRBJ2-1	NA	TGTGCCAGCAGCTTAACCGGGGAGTACAACAATGAGCAGTTCTTC	CASSLTGEYNNEQFF
NA	TRBV3-1	TRBJ2-7	NA	TGTGCCAGCAGCCAAGATCAAGGCCCATCGGACGAGCAGTACTTC	CASSQDQGPSDEQYF
TRBD1	TRBV27	TRBJ1-2	NA	TGTGCCAGCAGTCTCCAAGGACAGGGAGCCTATGGCTACACCTTC	CASSLQGQGAYGYTF
NA	TRBV20-1	TRBJ1-5	NA	TGCAGTGCTCGCAATCGCCAGGCTGGCAATCAGCCCCAGCATTTT	CSARNRQAGNQPQHF
TRBD1	TRBV28	TRBJ1-2	NA	TGTGCCAGCAGCCAAACAGGGGTTGATGGCTACACCTTC	CASSQTGVDGYTF
TRBD1	TRBV10-1	TRBJ2-2	many	TGCGCCAGCAGTGAGTCGACGATTAGGGGGCAGGGAGAGCTGTTTTTT	CASSESTIRGQGELFF
TRBD2	TRBV11-2	TRBJ2-1	once	TGTGCCAGCAGCACCCCCGGGACTAGCGGGAGTCGCGTCTTC	CASSTPGTSGSRVF
TRBD1	TRBV11-2	TRBJ2-7	many	TGTGCCAGCAGCTCTAACCAGGGGGCAGGAGAGCAGTACTTC	CASSSNQGAGEQYF
NA	TRBV7-9	TRBJ2-7	NA	TGTGCCAGCAGCTTAGCGAGCGGTAATTCTCTCGAGCAGTACTTC	CASSLASGNSLEQYF
NA	TRBV6-2/TRBV6-3	TRBJ2-2	NA	TGTGCCAGCAGTTACTCGACTCGTTGGTCCGGGGAGCTGTTTTTT	CASSYSTRWSGELFF
NA	TRBV5-1	TRBJ1-1	many	TGCGCCAGCAGCTTGGATAGTCGGGGTTCGGTGGAAGCTTTCTTT	CASSLDSRGSVEAFF
NA	TRBV29-1	TRBJ2-7	few	TGCAGCGCCGAGGGTGGAGGGTCCCAGTACGAGCAGTACTTC	CSAEGGGSQYEQYF
NA	TRBV11-2	TRBJ1-2	many	TGTGCCAGCAGCATTGCGGGTGCAGGGGTCGCCTATGGCTACACCTTC	CASSIAGAGVAYGYTF
TRBD2	TRBV30	TRBJ2-1	few	TGTGCCTGGAGCAAAGCGACTAGCGGGAGAAGGAATGAGCAGTTCTTC	CAWSKATSGRRNEQFF
NA	TRBV20-1	TRBJ2-5	NA	TGCAGTGCCGAGCTGGGGGCTAGCGCACAAGAGACCCAGTACTTC	CSAELGASAQETQYF
NA	TRBV28	TRBJ2-2	few	TGTGCCAGCAGTTTTATCCGGGAAGTTGACACCGGGGAGCTGTTTTTT	CASSFIREVDTGELFF
NA	TRBV5-1	TRBJ2-2	few	TGCGCCAGCAGCTTGGAGGGGCACGGGGAGCTGTTTTTT	CASSLEGHGELFF
NA	TRBV11-3	TRBJ2-5	NA	TGTGCCAGCAGCTTAGATTCCTCGTACCAAGAGACCCAGTACTTC	CASSLDSSYQETQYF
TRBD1	TRBV20-1	TRBJ2-3	NA	TGCAGTGCTAGAGTTTCAGGGGGCGCGAGCACAGATACGCAGTATTTT	CSARVSGGASTDTQYF
NA	TRBV5-1	TRBJ2-7	many	TGTGCCAGCAGCTTAGCCAGTTCCTACGAGCAGTACTTC	CASSLASSYEQYF
NA	TRBV10-3	TRBJ2-5	NA	TGTGCCATCAGTGAGTCCCCGACGGGTTCTAAAAGGTTCGAAGAGACCCAGTACTTC	CAISESPTGSKRFEETQYF
NA	TRBV4-1	TRBJ1-1	NA	TGCGCCAGCAGCCGACATACAGGGTACACTGAAGCTTTCTTT	CASSRHTGYTEAFF
TRBD1	TRBV7-3	TRBJ2-6	many	TGTGCTAGCAGCTCCTACGGGACAGGGAAGGCTGGGGCCAACGTCCTGACTTTC	CASSSYGTGKAGANVLTF
NA	TRBV11-2	TRBJ2-5	many	TGTGCCAGCAGCGTTGGTCCGGGCTTAGGGCAAGAGACCCAGTACTTC	CASSVGPGLGQETQYF
NA	TRBV5-1	TRBJ2-7	few	TGCGCCAGCAGCTTGAGCCCCGGGGTAGGGTACGAGCAGTACTTC	CASSLSPGVGYEQYF
TRBD1	TRBV27	TRBJ1-5	many	TGTGCCAGCAGCCGACAGGGGTTGAGCAATCAGCCCCAGCATTTT	CASSRQGLSNQPQHF
NA	TRBV4-2	TRBJ1-2	NA	TGTGCCAGCAGCCAAGATAGCTCCCGGGGCTACACCTTC	CASSQDSSRGYTF
NA	TRBV6-2/TRBV6-3	TRBJ1-4	few	TGTGCCAGCTCGCGGACGAGGAATGAAAAACTGTTTTTT	CASSRTRNEKLFF
NA	TRBV2	TRBJ2-7	NA	TGTGCCAGCAGTTTATTTAGTCGGATGAGGGAACCAACACGCTCCTACGAGCAGTACTTC	CASSLFSRMREPTRSYEQYF
TRBD2	TRBV27	TRBJ2-7	many	TGTGCCAGCAGTTTTCGGACTAGCGCACGCTACGAGCAGTACTTC	CASSFRTSARYEQYF
NA	TRBV7-3	TRBJ1-2	many	TGTGCCAGCAGCTTAGACTCGGTGGCTCCGGGGCGAGGCTACACCTTC	CASSLDSVAPGRGYTF